The present T cell receptor (beta chain) was sequenced within a study of blood T cell repertoires in COVID-19. In the study's own analysis: Estimated nucleated cell counts came from reference gene primer amplification. Clones were sequenced by immunoSEQ multiplex PCR, and TCRdb holds only the in-frame ones, with some missing. The D gene and trimming were derived from the DNA, and the V and J assignments and clone size from that table. The sample lists over 150,000 clones; 91% were seen once. Unmatched junction bases numbered 16, after V lost 6 bases and J lost 7 bases. The CDR3 contains 19 residues. Germline CDR1 reads SGHTA; CDR2 reads FQGNSA.

The sample comprised peripheral blood. The genes are TRBV7-2 and TRBJ1-6; 12 nucleotides match TRBD1. The receptor comes from a man between 45 and 60 years old with acute or convalescent COVID-19. CDR3 DNA sequence: TGTGCCAGCAGTTCCGTCCCGGGACAGGGGGCGGCTACAAATTCACCCCTCCACTTT. Protein: CASSSVPGQGAATNSPLHF.